This record looks at one TCR beta chain sequence and its context. The authors reverse transcribed about 0.45 to 1 ug RNA with random hexamers. TCRdb called the immunoSEQ multiplex PCR reads again in MiXCR, with one record for every CDR3 protein. The sample consists of about 100,000 distinct CDR3 sequences, 95% of them appearing once. The sample comes from a study of CD8 T cells in Susac syndrome. CDR3 length: 16 amino acids. V dropped 5 bases and J dropped 3 bases, with 22 bases sitting between them. Germline values: CDR1 DFQATT, CDR2 SNEGSKA (reference sequence). The CD8+ and CD4+ T cells were isolated magnetically using a negative isolation approach, whereas the TEMRA cells were enriched by FACS.

The clonotype was recovered from a human donor with Susac syndrome. Material for sequencing was CD8+ T cells from PBMCs. This sequence joins TRBV20-1 and TRBJ2-5, with D possibly TRBD2 on 5 matching bases. The CDR3 DNA reads TGCAGTGCTCTCCACACTAGTTTGGGGATCGAAGAGACCCAGTACTTC. It specifies CSALHTSLGIEETQYF.